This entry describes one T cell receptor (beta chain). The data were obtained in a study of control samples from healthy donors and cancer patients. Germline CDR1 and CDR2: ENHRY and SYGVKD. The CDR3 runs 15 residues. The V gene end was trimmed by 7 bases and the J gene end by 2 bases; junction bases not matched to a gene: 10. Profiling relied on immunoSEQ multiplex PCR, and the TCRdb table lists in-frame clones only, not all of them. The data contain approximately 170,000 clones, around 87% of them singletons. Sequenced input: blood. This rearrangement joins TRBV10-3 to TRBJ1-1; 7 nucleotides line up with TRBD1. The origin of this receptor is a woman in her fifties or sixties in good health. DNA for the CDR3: TGTGCCATCAACGGACAGGTTGGGATTAACACTGAAGCTTTCTTT. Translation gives CAINGQVGINTEAFF.